The clone carrying this T cell receptor beta chain was found a few times. Its cognate antigen is unknown. Bulk libraries came from a prior protocol with listed TCR primers. MiXCR was run by TCRdb on the PCR reads, yielding one entry per CDR3 protein. Among approximately 90,000 distinct CDR3 sequences listed, around 20% were seen once. The sample comes from a study of molecular identifiers for immune sequencing clone quantification. Study at large: RNA from 20,000 or 100,000 naive CD8 cells was split five ways in replicates, with four sequenced.

The authors gated naive CD8 T cells as CD8+CD4-CCR7+CD45RA+ for sorting. Whole-study findings and limits: Spike-in Jurkat TCR RNA from a single cell reportedly registered among 950,000 or so naive cells.

Sequencing was carried out using naive CD8+ T cells from blood, with Jurkat cell RNA spiked in. Described subset: FACS-sorted CD8+CD4-CCR7+CD45RA+ naive T cells. This TCR derives from a human donor in good health. Some libraries in this study had Jurkat cell RNA spiked in.

The CDR3 sequence is CASSYSGQGNYLWAFF. CDR3 sequence (DNA): TGTGCCAGCAGTTACTCCGGACAGGGGAACTACCTCTGGGCTTTCTTT. This chain links TRBV6-2 or TRBV6-3 with TRBJ1-1; 9 nucleotides agree with TRBD1. Germline loops: CDR1 MNHEY, CDR2 SVGEGT. The CDR3 length is 16 residues. The V gene end was trimmed by 0 bases and the J gene end by 11 bases; junction bases not matched to a gene: 13.